The 18 T cell receptor beta chains below were found in one sample sequenced in a study of OX40 agonist ivuxolimab in advanced cancers. Sequenced by immunoSEQ multiplex PCR; TCRdb stores in-frame clones only, minus some. The sample holds around 26,000 clones, 76% seen once. Sequenced here: CD4+ or CD8+ T cells sorted from blood, sampled in a trial of the OX40 agonist ivuxolimab. All receptors derive from an adult with an advanced solid tumor such as melanoma, head and neck, liver or kidney cancer.

The chain combines TRBV19 with TRBJ1-1; D gene unclear. This CDR3 has 14 amino acids. V was trimmed by 2 bases and J by 0 bases, leaving 7 bases between them. CDR1 and CDR2 from the germline V gene are LNHDA and SQIVND (reference sequence). The CDR3 loop reads CASSISGMNTEAFF. The CDR3 bases are TGTGCCAGTAGTATATCAGGCATGAACACTGAAGCTTTCTTT.

The V gene is TRBV10-3, the J gene TRBJ2-1, with D perhaps matching TRBD1 or TRBD2 (5 bases each). The CDR3 consists of 14 residues. Trimming left V 4 bases short and J 0 bases short, with 7 bases between. Per the germline V gene, CDR1 is ENHRY and CDR2 is SYGVKD. DNA for the CDR3: TGTGCCATCAGTGGGGGGACCTCCTACAATGAGCAGTTCTTC. Amino acids: CAISGGTSYNEQFF.

This clone was counted a single time. The chain combines TRBV5-4 with TRBJ2-1; TRBD2 matches at 11 bases. Trimming took 2 bases from V and 7 from J; bases not matched to a gene: 8. Germline CDR1 reads SGHNT; CDR2 reads YYREEE (reference sequence). CDR3 size: 16 residues. The CDR3 sequence is CASSFRLAGLGNEQFF. The CDR3 DNA is TGTGCCAGCAGCTTCAGACTAGCGGGGCTGGGGAATGAGCAGTTCTTC.

This rearrangement joins TRBV5-4 to TRBJ2-1; no clear D gene. The V gene lost 5 bases and the J gene lost 4 bases, with 10 bases spanning the gap. CDR1 SGHNT and CDR2 YYREEE come from the germline V gene (reference sequence). This CDR3 region has 13 residues. CDR3 sequence reads: CASRWGSYNEQFF. In nucleotides, the CDR3 is TGTGCCAGCAGATGGGGTAGTTACAATGAGCAGTTCTTC.

This chain connects TRBV25-1 to TRBJ2-7; D is possibly TRBD1 (7 bases). CDR1 and CDR2 from the germline V gene are MGHDK and SYGVNS. The CDR3 is 13 residues long. Trimming cost V 6 bases and J 2 bases, with 11 bases left between them. CDR3 in amino acids: CASSRGTAYEQYF. For the CDR3, the DNA is TGTGCCAGCAGCCGCGGGACAGCCTACGAGCAGTACTTC.

V gene TRBV7-9 combines with J gene TRBJ1-1, with D perhaps TRBD1 (6 bases). V shed 6 bases and J shed 1 base, with 12 bases lying between them. The germline CDR1 and CDR2 sequences are SEHNR and FQNEAQ (reference sequence). The CDR3 has 14 amino acids. The CDR3 here is CASRPDRRNTEAFF. For the CDR3, the DNA is TGTGCCAGCAGACCGGACAGAAGGAACACTGAAGCTTTCTTT. Full variable domain (outside the CDR3, taken from reference TRBV7-9 and TRBJ1-1): DTGVSQNPRHKITKRGQNVTFRCDPISEHNRLYWYRQTLGQGPEFLTYFQNEAQLEKSRLLSDRFSAERPKGSFSTLEIQRTEQGDSAMYLCASRPDRRNTEAFFGQGTRLTVV.

V usage is TRBV6-1 and J usage is TRBJ1-2; perhaps TRBD1 as D (6 bases). CDR1 is MNHNS, CDR2 SASEGT, per germline. V lost 6 bases to trimming and J lost 7 bases, with 9 bases between them. The CDR3 runs to 11 residues. CDR3 region: CASRPDSGYTF. The CDR3, as DNA: TGTGCCAGCAGGCCGGACAGTGGCTACACCTTC.

This clone has a single count. V and J are TRBV6-1 and TRBJ1-2, with D unresolved. Deletions cut 1 base from V and 4 bases from J, with 10 bases between. The germline V gene encodes CDR1 MNHNS and CDR2 SASEGT. The CDR3 has 14 amino acids. This chain's CDR3 is CASSEGAGAYGYTF. In nucleotides, the CDR3 is TGTGCCAGCAGTGAAGGGGCGGGAGCCTATGGCTACACCTTC.

The chain couples TRBV18 to TRBJ2-5, with D possibly TRBD1 on 5 matching bases. The CDR3 covers 18 residues. The V end lost 2 bases, the J end lost 2 bases, and 21 bases lay between the germline ends. Germline CDR1 is KGHSH and CDR2 is LQKENI. As DNA, the CDR3 is TGTGCCAGCTCACCAGATGACAGCCCGCTCACAAAACAAGAGACCCAGTACTTC. Protein sequence: CASSPDDSPLTKQETQYF.

The rearrangement joins TRBV4-2 to TRBJ2-5, with 11 bases fitting TRBD2. The assigned J gene may be wrong: the sequence end matches TRBJ2-7 better. Germline V lookup: CDR1 LGHNA, CDR2 YNFKEQ. There are 19 residues in the CDR3. The CDR3 nucleotides read TGTGCCAGCAGCCAAGATCTAGAGATAGCGGGGGGGCAGACCTACGAGCAGTACTTC. Translating gives CASSQDLEIAGGQTYEQYF.

The chain carries TRBV19 and TRBJ1-5; D may be TRBD1 (6 bases). The CDR3 consists of 14 residues. Per the germline V gene, CDR1 is LNHDA and CDR2 is SQIVND (reference sequence). Deletions cut 7 bases from V and 4 bases from J, with 14 bases between. CDR3 sequence (DNA): TGTGCCAGTACCCAGAGGGGGGGGAATCAGCCCCAGCATTTT. Translation: CASTQRGGNQPQHF.

The V and J genes are TRBV11-1 and TRBJ2-3, with 10 nucleotides matching TRBD2. The germline CDR1 and CDR2 sequences are SGHAT and FQDESV (reference sequence). The CDR3 has 16 amino acids. V was pared by 2 bases and J by 6 bases, with 8 bases of the junction left unmatched. The CDR3 DNA sequence: TGTGCCAGCAGCTTATCCTGGGGACTAGCGTCTGATACGCAGTATTTT. Translated: CASSLSWGLASDTQYF.

The V and J genes are TRBV15 and TRBJ2-1, with D possibly TRBD2 on 7 matching bases. Deletions cut 4 bases from V and 5 bases from J, with 15 bases between. Germline values: CDR1 LNHNV, CDR2 YYDKDF (reference sequence). The CDR3 consists of 15 residues. The CDR3 loop is CATSTPGGGHNEQFF. DNA of the CDR3: TGTGCCACCAGCACCCCTGGCGGGGGCCACAATGAGCAGTTCTTC.

The chain recombines TRBV7-2 with TRBJ2-7; D possibly matches TRBD1 or TRBD2 (5 bases each). Germline-derived CDR1 and CDR2 are SGHTA and FQGNSA. The CDR3 is 15 residues long. V was trimmed by 6 bases and J by 5 bases, leaving 20 bases between them. The CDR3 DNA reads TGTGCCAGCAGGCAGGCGGGCAGGGCGTCCAACGAGCAGTACTTC. Amino acids: CASRQAGRASNEQYF.

The gene calls are TRBV7-2 and TRBJ2-7; a possible D gene is TRBD1 (5 bases). The germline V gene encodes CDR1 SGHTA and CDR2 FQGNSA. This CDR3 contains 14 residues. Trimming left V 1 base short and J 2 bases short, with 9 bases between. CDR3 nucleotide sequence: TGTGCCAGCAGCTTAGTACGCAGGGCCTACGAGCAGTACTTC. Protein sequence: CASSLVRRAYEQYF.

The gene calls are TRBV18 and TRBJ1-6, with a possible D match to TRBD1 (6 bases). Trimming removed 6 bases at V and 5 bases at J, with 14 bases between. CDR3 length: 15 residues. Germline V CDR1 and CDR2: KGHSH, LQKENI. The CDR3 nucleotides are TGTGCCAGCTCTCGAGGGGGACAAGATAATTCACCCCTCCACTTT. It yields the protein CASSRGGQDNSPLHF.

J is TRBJ1-2 and V is TRBV5-8; D is perhaps TRBD1 (6 bases). The V gene lost 5 bases and the J gene lost 4 bases, with 30 bases spanning the gap. The CDR3 extends over 19 amino acids. The germline V gene has CDR1 SGHTS and CDR2 YDEGEE. The DNA of the CDR3 is TGTGCCAGCAGAAAGATTGGGCCCCGGCGGGACACCTCATCCTATGGCTACACCTTC. It yields the protein CASRKIGPRRDTSSYGYTF.

The chain couples TRBV30 to TRBJ2-7; 9 bases fit TRBD1. The V segment lost 2 bases and the J segment 1 base; nucleotides outside the gene matches: 6. The germline CDR1 and CDR2 sequences are GTSNPN and SVGIG (reference sequence). This CDR3 has 15 residues. The CDR3 DNA is TGTGCCTGGAGTCGCAGACAGGGGGTATCCTACGAGCAGTACTTC. This translates into CAWSRRQGVSYEQYF.